This TCR beta chain originates from a study of Graves' ophthalmopathy and Graves' hyperthyroidism. For repertoire sequencing, the TCR beta CDR3 regions were amplified from RNA transcripts. First-round RT-PCR employed HTBI primers, with a second-round multiplex PCR after it. TCRdb used MiXCR to reprocess the multiplex PCR reads, holding one entry per CDR3 protein. This sample yields approximately 380,000 distinct CDR3 sequences, of which around 20% are seen a single time; more than 2.5% belongs to the top ten. This clonotype showed up many times. The antigen is not known. The CDR3 spans 14 residues. Germline CDR1 and CDR2: DFQATT and SNEGSKA (reference sequence). The V gene lost 0 bases and the J gene lost 7 bases, with 15 bases spanning the gap. Regarding the study as a whole: For separating ophthalmopathy from stable hyperthyroidism, a 13-signature model gave less than 90% sensitivity and roughly 78% specificity.

The chain is built from TRBV20-1 and TRBJ1-1, with D maybe TRBD1 (5 bases). The source material was peripheral blood. This TCR was sampled from a woman aged 18-29 years with stable Graves' hyperthyroidism. CDR3 in amino acids: CSARDRGGVLEAFF. The CDR3, as DNA: TGCAGTGCTAGAGATCGGGGAGGGGTCCTTGAAGCTTTCTTT.